What follows are 26 T cell receptor beta chains derived from one specimen sequenced in a study of cytomegalovirus exposure and HLA in healthy donors. Researchers ran the PCR with 60 Vbeta and 13 Jbeta primers. This table comes from immunoSEQ multiplex PCR, and its TCRdb copy is limited to in-frame clones, with some not included. The data hold about 160,000 clones, with about 81% observed a single time. Sequencing input: PBMCs. These receptors originate from a girl aged 2 to 9 in good health and CMV-seropositive.

The V call is TRBV27, the J call TRBJ1-5, with 9 bases matching TRBD1. CDR3 size: 15 residues. After removal of 1 base from V and 6 bases from J, the junction contained 4 bases not matched to a gene. The V gene's germline CDR1 is MNHEY and CDR2 SMNVEV (reference sequence). CDR3 residues: CASSLYTGGTQPQHF. The CDR3 nucleotides are TGTGCCAGCAGTTTATATACAGGGGGCACTCAGCCCCAGCATTTT.

The chain employs TRBV28 and TRBJ2-5, with TRBD2 as a possible D gene (6 bases). Germline CDR1 MDHEN, CDR2 SYDVKM. The V end lost 5 bases, the J end lost 1 base, and 23 bases lay between the germline ends. The CDR3 runs to 18 residues. CDR3: CASSGYTPGLFLQETQYF. The DNA of the CDR3 is TGTGCCAGCAGTGGGTACACCCCGGGACTCTTCCTCCAAGAGACCCAGTACTTC. The full variable domain, in which reference TRBV28 and TRBJ2-5 provide the parts outside the CDR3, is DVKVTQSSRYLVKRTGEKVFLECVQDMDHENMFWYRQDPGLGLRLIYFSYDVKMKEKGDIPEGYSVSREKKERFSLILESASTNQTSMYLCASSGYTPGLFLQETQYFGPGTRLLVL.

This sequence joins TRBV5-1 and TRBJ2-1, with unresolved D. Germline values: CDR1 SGHRS, CDR2 YFSETQ. This CDR3 has 15 residues. The germline V and J ends were trimmed by 1 base and 4 bases, with 12 bases remaining between them. CDR3 loop: CASSLSPSFYNEQFF. CDR3 nucleotide sequence: TGCGCCAGCAGCTTGAGCCCGAGCTTTTACAATGAGCAGTTCTTC. Full variable domain (missing parts from reference TRBV5-1 and TRBJ2-1): KAGVTQTPRYLIKTRGQQVTLSCSPISGHRSVSWYQQTPGQGLQFLFEYFSETQRNKGNFPGRFSGRQFSNSRSEMNVSTLELGDSALYLCASSLSPSFYNEQFFGPGTRLTVL.

The V and J genes are TRBV6-1 and TRBJ1-5; TRBD1 matches 7 bases. The germline gives CDR1 MNHNS, CDR2 SASEGT. Losses at the gene ends were 5 bases for V and 5 bases for J; bases not matched to a gene: 6. The CDR3 is 14 amino acids. The CDR3 nucleotides are TGTGCCAGCAGTCTTGACAGGGTGGATCAGCCCCAGCATTTT. It encodes CASSLDRVDQPQHF.

The rearrangement links TRBV30 to TRBJ1-2, with 9 bases identical to TRBD1. Germline CDR1 GTSNPN, CDR2 SVGIG (reference sequence). This CDR3 region has 15 residues. V lost 1 base to trimming and J lost 4 bases; unmatched junction nucleotides: 7. CDR3 region: CAWSGDRGYGYGYTF. The CDR3 DNA follows: TGTGCCTGGAGTGGAGACAGGGGGTATGGCTATGGCTACACCTTC.

This rearrangement joins TRBV30 to TRBJ2-5; D gene ambiguous. From germline, CDR1 is GTSNPN and CDR2 SVGIG (reference sequence). Trimming pared 2 bases from V and 3 bases from J, leaving 10 bases between. CDR3 size: 13 residues. CDR3 sequence reads: CAWSIGVKETQYF. CDR3 nucleotides: TGTGCCTGGAGTATCGGAGTGAAAGAGACCCAGTACTTC.

CDR3 residues: CATHTSGTIGTGELFF. CDR3 nucleotides: TGTGCCACCCACACTAGCGGGACGATTGGGACCGGGGAGCTGTTTTTT. The chain has TRBV28 and TRBJ2-2, with 10 positions matching TRBD2. The germline CDR1 and CDR2 sequences are MDHEN and SYDVKM. V lost 10 bases, J lost 5 bases, and 13 bases stayed unmatched. The CDR3 consists of 16 residues.

The J gene is TRBJ2-2, the V gene TRBV25-1; 8 bases map to TRBD1. The V segment lost 2 bases and the J segment 6 bases; nucleotides outside the gene matches: 5. Germline lookup yields CDR1 MGHDK and CDR2 SYGVNS. The CDR3 extends over 15 amino acids. CDR3 in DNA: TGTGCCAGCAGTGAACGGCAGGGGGCGGCCGGGGAGCTGTTTTTT. Protein sequence: CASSERQGAAGELFF.

The chain joins TRBV29-1 to TRBJ1-4; maybe TRBD1 (5 bases). CDR3 length: 15 amino acids. Germline V CDR1 and CDR2: SQVTM, ANQGSEA. The V end was cut by 4 bases, the J end by 5 bases, with 17 bases between. The CDR3 bases are TGCAGCGTTGCAATTAAGGGGATATGGAATGAAAAACTGTTTTTT. Translation: CSVAIKGIWNEKLFF.

The rearrangement uses TRBV6-5 and TRBJ2-7; D is possibly TRBD1 (5 bases). Germline CDR1 MNHEY, CDR2 SVGAGI. The CDR3 loop spans 14 amino acids. V lost 4 bases and J 0 bases, leaving 10 bases between the germline ends. CDR3 DNA: TGTGCCAGCAGTTTTAGCCAGGGCTCCTACGAGCAGTACTTC. Translation gives CASSFSQGSYEQYF.

This clone has more than one count but fewer than ten. The J gene is TRBJ2-5, the V gene TRBV6-1; 11 positions match TRBD1. The V segment lost 4 bases and the J segment 4 bases; nucleotides outside the gene matches: 8. Germline V gives CDR1 MNHNS, CDR2 SASEGT. CDR3 length: 16 residues. The CDR3 reads CASSGTGGLRVETQYF. CDR3 bases: TGTGCCAGCAGTGGGACAGGGGGCTTAAGGGTAGAGACCCAGTACTTC.

The chain joins TRBV28 to TRBJ2-3; 8 bases match TRBD2. This CDR3 has 18 amino acids. Looked up from germline, CDR1 is MDHEN and CDR2 is SYDVKM. V shed 6 bases, J shed 4 bases, and the junction held 18 bases outside the gene matches. The CDR3 sequence: CASRRHSEAGGRADTQYF. As DNA, the CDR3 is TGTGCCAGCAGGAGACACAGTGAGGCGGGGGGTCGAGCAGATACGCAGTATTTT.

This clone was observed a few times. This chain connects TRBV2 to TRBJ1-2; 9 bases are shared with TRBD1. The junction had 9 bases not matched to a gene; V was cut back by 5 bases and J by 11 bases. The V gene's germline CDR1 is SNHLY and CDR2 FYNNEI. The CDR3 sequence is 13 residues long. The CDR3 protein is CASSFRDRVRYTF. The CDR3 bases are TGTGCCAGCAGTTTCCGGGACAGGGTGAGATACACCTTC.

V is TRBV5-1 and J is TRBJ2-6; 12 nucleotides agree with TRBD1. The CDR3 totals 18 residues. CDR1 is SGHRS, CDR2 YFSETQ, per germline. Trimming took 2 bases from V and 4 from J; bases not matched to a gene: 7. The CDR3 loop reads CASSLPGQGALGANVLTF. The CDR3 DNA reads TGCGCCAGCAGCTTACCGGGACAGGGGGCGCTAGGGGCCAACGTCCTGACTTTC.

This chain connects TRBV9 to TRBJ1-2, with unresolved D. The CDR3 runs to 15 residues. The V end lost 3 bases, the J end lost 5 bases, and 17 bases lay between the germline ends. Germline assignment: CDR1 SGDLS and CDR2 YYNGEE. The CDR3: CASSATDLIPYGYTF. The DNA for the CDR3 is TGTGCCAGCAGCGCAACAGACCTAATTCCGTATGGCTACACCTTC.

The CDR3 DNA sequence: TGCAGTGCGGGACTGTCCTATGGCTACACCTTC. As protein: CSAGLSYGYTF. J is TRBJ1-2 and V is TRBV20-1; tentatively, D is TRBD1 (5 bases). The V end was cut by 6 bases, the J end by 4 bases, with 9 bases between. Germline V lookup: CDR1 DFQATT, CDR2 SNEGSKA (reference sequence). The CDR3 has 11 amino acids.

This clone came up a few times. The V and J genes are TRBV6-4 and TRBJ2-1; D not resolved. The CDR3 length is 16 residues. Trimming removed 0 bases from V and 0 bases from J, with 9 bases in between. Germline V gene lookup returns CDR1 MRHNA and CDR2 SNTAGT. CDR3 protein: CASSDSISSSYNEQFF. CDR3 bases: TGTGCCAGCAGTGACTCGATTAGCAGCTCCTACAATGAGCAGTTCTTC.

V gene TRBV7-9 combines with J gene TRBJ2-5; TRBD1 aligns across 7 bases. The CDR3 runs to 15 residues. Per the germline V gene, CDR1 is SEHNR and CDR2 is FQNEAQ (reference sequence). Trimming took 5 bases from V and 5 from J; bases not matched to a gene: 11. The CDR3 reads CASSPTRTGVETQYF. The CDR3 coding sequence is TGTGCCAGCAGCCCGACCCGAACAGGGGTTGAGACCCAGTACTTC.

The chain carries TRBV28 and TRBJ1-2; tentative D call: TRBD1 (5 bases). V was cut by 3 bases and J by 4 bases, with 12 bases left in between. CDR3 length: 14 amino acids. Looked up from germline, CDR1 is MDHEN and CDR2 is SYDVKM. Here the CDR3 reads CASSFPGKVYGYTF. The DNA of the CDR3 is TGTGCCAGCAGTTTTCCAGGGAAAGTCTATGGCTACACCTTC.

Worth noting for this clone: The germline gene is not matched at one end of the junction; a read error may be the cause. The rearrangement joins TRBV19 to TRBJ2-3; 7 nucleotides line up with TRBD2. CDR1 and CDR2 (germline): LNHDA, SQIVND (reference sequence). The length of the CDR3 is 14 residues. CDR3 bases: TGTGCCAGTAGTATAGAGACTAGCAGAGATACGCAGTATTTT. It yields the protein CASSIETSRDTQYF.

The V and J genes are TRBV30 and TRBJ1-2; D possibly corresponds to TRBD1 (5 bases). CDR3 size: 15 residues. CDR1 is GTSNPN, CDR2 SVGIG, per germline (reference sequence). V shed 1 base and J shed 3 bases, with 15 bases lying between them. The CDR3 is CAWSAPGYLDYGYTF. The CDR3 nucleotides are TGTGCCTGGAGTGCCCCAGGGTATTTGGACTATGGCTACACCTTC.

The V gene is TRBV6-1, the J gene TRBJ2-7; possible D gene TRBD2, 6 bases. Trimming took off 8 bases at V and 3 bases at J, with 17 bases between the two ends. CDR1 MNHNS and CDR2 SASEGT come from the germline V gene. This CDR3 is 14 amino acids long. The CDR3 region has the DNA TGTGCCAGCGAGGCCTCCGCGGGGATCTACGAGCAGTACTTC. Encoded protein: CASEASAGIYEQYF.

The genes are TRBV2 and TRBJ2-1, with 7 bases aligning to TRBD2. Germline loops: CDR1 SNHLY, CDR2 FYNNEI. The J segment lost 3 bases and the V segment lost 2 bases, leaving 7 bases of the junction unmatched. This CDR3 comprises 16 residues. CDR3 protein: CASSEKRLAVYNEQFF. The CDR3 coding sequence is TGTGCCAGCAGTGAAAAGCGGCTAGCGGTCTACAATGAGCAGTTCTTC.

Concerning this clone itself: Other DNA sequences from this sample encode an identical CDR3 as well. This chain links TRBV10-3 with TRBJ2-7, with TRBD2 matching 14 bases. Germline assignment: CDR1 ENHRY and CDR2 SYGVKD. CDR3 length: 15 amino acids. V lost 2 bases and J lost 3; bases outside the gene matches: 0. CDR3 in DNA: TGTGCCATCAGTGAGGGGACTAGCGGGAGCTACGAGCAGTACTTC. Protein product: CAISEGTSGSYEQYF.

The table lists this clone with a few counts. V is TRBV28 and J is TRBJ2-1, with D possibly matching TRBD2 (5 bases). Germline-derived CDR1 and CDR2 are MDHEN and SYDVKM. The CDR3 consists of 15 residues. Trimming took 6 bases from V and 6 from J, leaving 18 bases between them. The CDR3 here is CASSLPADSGNEQFF. DNA for the CDR3: TGTGCCAGCAGCTTACCAGCGGACTCCGGCAATGAGCAGTTCTTC.

The chain links TRBV7-9 to TRBJ2-7; D unclear. Trimming stripped 1 base from V and 0 bases from J, with 7 bases between. Looked up from germline, CDR1 is SEHNR and CDR2 is FQNEAQ (reference sequence). The CDR3 loop spans 14 amino acids. CDR3 sequence: CASSLGSHSYEQYF. The CDR3 nucleotides are TGTGCCAGCAGCTTAGGGTCACACTCCTACGAGCAGTACTTC.